The 23 T cell receptor beta chains below all came from one sample that was sequenced in a study of cytotoxic CD8 clonotypes in ibrutinib-treated CLL. Libraries were prepared by immunoSEQ multiplex PCR; TCRdb keeps only in-frame clonotypes and omits some of them. The sample records 60,000 to 95,000 clones, around four fifths being singletons. The material was PBMCs, obtained after 24 months of ibrutinib treatment. The receptors here all came from a human donor with chronic lymphocytic leukemia.

This clone occurred a few times. V is TRBV6-1 and J is TRBJ2-5; D not certain. V lost 4 bases, J lost 5 bases, and 11 bases lay in between. The CDR3 consists of 13 residues. The germline CDR1 and CDR2 sequences are MNHNS and SASEGT. Here the CDR3 DNA reads TGTGCCAGCAGTGTAAAGGCTTGGGAGACCCAGTACTTC. It yields the protein CASSVKAWETQYF.

This chain joins TRBV5-1 and TRBJ2-3; 13 bases fit TRBD2. The length of the CDR3 is 17 residues. Germline V gene sequence: CDR1 SGHRS, CDR2 YFSETQ. J lost 2 bases, V lost 4 bases, and 7 bases had no gene match. In nucleotides, the CDR3 is TGCGCCAGCAGCCTGGGTGGGACTAGCGGGAACACAGATACGCAGTATTTT. This translates into CASSLGGTSGNTDTQYF.

The V call is TRBV4-1, the J call TRBJ2-7; the match to TRBD1 covers 9 bases. The junction had 1 base not matched to a gene; V was cut back by 3 bases and J by 4 bases. Germline lookup yields CDR1 MGHRA and CDR2 YSYEKL. This CDR3 has 13 amino acids. In DNA, the CDR3 is TGCGCCAGCAGCCAGGGGACAGGGTACGAGCAGTACTTC. Translated: CASSQGTGYEQYF.

This sequence joins TRBV10-3 and TRBJ1-5; D is possibly TRBD1 (5 bases). V was pared by 3 bases and J by 5 bases, with 8 bases between. The germline gives CDR1 ENHRY, CDR2 SYGVKD. The CDR3 totals 13 residues. CDR3 protein: CAISDEGDQPQHF. CDR3 bases: TGTGCCATCAGTGACGAAGGGGATCAGCCCCAGCATTTT.

This rearrangement joins TRBV4-2 to TRBJ2-1; no clear D. Trimming pared 2 bases from V and 7 bases from J, leaving 3 bases between. The CDR3 is made up of 11 amino acids. Per germline, CDR1 LGHNA and CDR2 YNFKEQ. In DNA, the CDR3 is TGTGCCAGCAGCCAACTAAATGAGCAGTTCTTC. It codes for CASSQLNEQFF.

Here the CDR3 reads CASSQEGGSSYEQYF. The CDR3 bases are TGCGCCAGCAGCCAAGAGGGGGGTTCCTCCTACGAGCAGTACTTC. V is TRBV4-1 and J is TRBJ2-7; TRBD2 is a possible D gene (6 bases). CDR3 length: 15 residues. Germline CDR1 and CDR2: MGHRA and YSYEKL. Trimming took 0 bases from V and 0 from J, leaving 9 bases between them.

The chain links TRBV2 to TRBJ2-7; 9 nucleotides line up with TRBD1. Germline assignment: CDR1 SNHLY and CDR2 FYNNEI. Unmatched junction bases numbered 15, after V lost 4 bases and J lost 2 bases. The CDR3 is 18 residues long. The CDR3 region has the DNA TGTGCCAGCAGTGGAACCGGGACAGGGCTTTGGGGGGCCTACGAGCAGTACTTC. Amino acid sequence: CASSGTGTGLWGAYEQYF. Full variable domain (remainder filled in from reference TRBV2 and TRBJ2-7): EPEVTQTPSHQVTQMGQEVILRCVPISNHLYFYWYRQILGQKVEFLVSFYNNEISEKSEIFDDQFSVERPDGSNFTLKIRSTKLEDSAMYFCASSGTGTGLWGAYEQYFGPGTRLTVT.

Comment on this clone: In the same sample, other DNA sequences code for this CDR3. The CDR3 here is CASRLTGAGNTIYF. CDR3 in DNA: TGTGCCAGCAGACTCACAGGGGCTGGAAACACCATATATTTT. V usage is TRBV27 and J usage is TRBJ1-3; 7 nucleotides agree with TRBD1. Germline assignment: CDR1 MNHEY and CDR2 SMNVEV (reference sequence). This CDR3 has 14 residues. V shed 6 bases and J 2 bases; nucleotides not matched to a gene: 4.

This chain uses TRBV30 with TRBJ1-2; D may be TRBD1 (6 bases). The CDR3 totals 15 residues. V was cut by 1 base and J by 3 bases, with 15 bases left in between. Germline V CDR1 and CDR2: GTSNPN, SVGIG (reference sequence). The CDR3 DNA is TGTGCCTGGAGTGGAAGCTTAGAGGGGGACTATGGCTACACCTTC. Its protein is CAWSGSLEGDYGYTF.

The chain couples TRBV6-5 to TRBJ2-7; maybe TRBD2 (6 bases). Trimming shortened V by 5 bases and J by 5 bases, and 13 bases separated the two germline ends. The length of the CDR3 is 13 residues. The germline V gene has CDR1 MNHEY and CDR2 SVGAGI. CDR3 DNA sequence: TGTGCCAGCAGTCGAGGGAGGCCACACGAGCAGTACTTC. It encodes CASSRGRPHEQYF.

This clone was detected a few times. The CDR3 DNA is TGTGCCACCCTAACGCCCGAGACACCATTTGGCAATCAGCCCCAGCATTTT. This codes for CATLTPETPFGNQPQHF. The J gene is TRBJ1-5, the V gene TRBV19; D not certain. V shed 10 bases and J shed 2 bases, with 24 bases lying between them. CDR1 LNHDA and CDR2 SQIVND come from the germline V gene (reference sequence). The CDR3 loop spans 17 amino acids.

The V and J genes are TRBV4-1 and TRBJ2-1, with 9 bases that match TRBD2. The CDR3 sequence is 15 residues long. In germline, CDR1 is MGHRA, CDR2 YSYEKL. Trimming cost V 4 bases and J 0 bases; bases outside gene matches: 1. CDR3 loop: CASSRTSVSYNEQFF. CDR3 sequence (DNA): TGCGCCAGCAGCCGGACTAGCGTCTCCTACAATGAGCAGTTCTTC.

This chain uses TRBV5-4 with TRBJ2-3; a possible D gene is TRBD1 (6 bases). The length of the CDR3 is 18 residues. Trimming cost V 3 bases and J 0 bases, with 20 bases left between them. Germline loops: CDR1 SGHNT, CDR2 YYREEE (reference sequence). CDR3 sequence reads: CASSSILSGETSTDTQYF. CDR3 sequence (DNA): TGTGCCAGCAGCTCCATTTTGTCAGGGGAAACTAGCACAGATACGCAGTATTTT.

The chain is built from TRBV27 and TRBJ2-2; TRBD2 aligns across 7 bases. Germline V lookup: CDR1 MNHEY, CDR2 SMNVEV (reference sequence). The CDR3 is 19 residues long. The V gene end was trimmed by 7 bases and the J gene end by 2 bases; junction bases not matched to a gene: 19. The CDR3, as DNA: TGTGCCAGCACCCGGCGGGCTAGCGGCCTTAACGAAAACACCGGGGAGCTGTTTTTT. It is translated as CASTRRASGLNENTGELFF.

V gene TRBV6-1 combines with J gene TRBJ1-2, with a weak D call TRBD1 (6 bases). This CDR3 spans 15 amino acids. Germline V gene lookup returns CDR1 MNHNS and CDR2 SASEGT. V was pared by 3 bases and J by 4 bases, with 15 bases between. The CDR3 spells CASSEGDGQPYGYTF. Here the CDR3 DNA reads TGTGCCAGCAGTGAGGGGGACGGACAGCCCTATGGCTACACCTTC.

The chain employs TRBV25-1 and TRBJ2-1; a weak D match, TRBD2 (5 bases). This CDR3 is built from 15 residues. Trimming took off 8 bases at V and 3 bases at J, with 17 bases between the two ends. The germline V gene has CDR1 MGHDK and CDR2 SYGVNS. CDR3 in DNA: TGTGCCAGCTCCCTAAGCGGACCGTTCTACAATGAGCAGTTCTTC. This sequence encodes CASSLSGPFYNEQFF.

This clone has a single count. V gene TRBV19 combines with J gene TRBJ2-7; tentatively, D is TRBD2 (5 bases). This CDR3 spans 13 amino acids. Germline V gene lookup returns CDR1 LNHDA and CDR2 SQIVND (reference sequence). Between the trimmed V and J ends, which lost 5 bases and 6 bases, there was a span of 14 bases. The CDR3 DNA follows: TGTGCCAGTAGTCCGATCGGGGTTGGCGAGCAGTACTTC. It translates to CASSPIGVGEQYF.

This clone was picked up a small number of times. The chain links TRBV5-4 to TRBJ2-7; TRBD2 is a possible D gene (5 bases). V lost 1 base, J lost 4 bases, and 9 bases lay in between. The germline V gene encodes CDR1 SGHNT and CDR2 YYREEE (reference sequence). The CDR3 covers 13 residues. The CDR3 spells CASSLPGIYEQYF. For the CDR3, the DNA is TGTGCCAGCAGCTTGCCCGGGATATACGAGCAGTACTTC. The complete variable domain, with remaining parts taken from reference TRBV5-4 and TRBJ2-7, reads ETGVTQSPTHLIKTRGQQVTLRCSSQSGHNTVSWYQQALGQGPQFIFQYYREEENGRGNFPPRFSGLQFPNYSSELNVNALELDDSALYLCASSLPGIYEQYFGPGTRLTVT.

The chain uses TRBV10-2 and TRBJ2-7, with D unclear. There are 11 residues in the CDR3. The germline V gene encodes CDR1 WSHSY and CDR2 SAAADI. Deletions cut 4 bases from V and 2 bases from J, with 3 bases between. This CDR3 reads CASSGTYEQYF. CDR3 DNA: TGCGCCAGCAGTGGAACCTACGAGCAGTACTTC.

J is TRBJ1-1 and V is TRBV4-2; the D gene is possibly TRBD1 (5 bases). The CDR3 contains 19 residues. Deletions cut 2 bases from V and 2 bases from J, with 24 bases between. Looked up from germline, CDR1 is LGHNA and CDR2 is YNFKEQ. DNA for the CDR3: TGTGCCAGCAGCCAATCTTCCGTATTAGGGGACCCTATCAACACTGAAGCTTTCTTT. This sequence encodes CASSQSSVLGDPINTEAFF.

The rearrangement links TRBV4-2 to TRBJ1-3; D remains ambiguous. CDR3 length: 16 residues. Trimming took off 0 bases at V and 0 bases at J, with 9 bases between the two ends. CDR1 and CDR2 from the germline V gene are LGHNA and YNFKEQ. CDR3 in amino acids: CASSQEGRISGNTIYF. The DNA of the CDR3 is TGTGCCAGCAGCCAAGAGGGCAGGATCTCTGGAAACACCATATATTTT.

The V and J genes are TRBV11-2 and TRBJ2-7, with a possible D match to TRBD2 (7 bases). The V and J ends lost 5 bases and 2 bases respectively, with 13 bases between them. In germline, CDR1 is SGHAT, CDR2 FQNNGV. The CDR3 extends over 14 amino acids. This chain's CDR3 is CASSPPGGTYEQYF. CDR3 nucleotides: TGTGCCAGCAGCCCCCCGGGGGGCACCTACGAGCAGTACTTC.

This chain joins TRBV7-8 and TRBJ1-2; 7 nucleotides agree with TRBD1. Trimming removed 6 bases from V and 5 bases from J; junction bases left unmatched: 12. Looked up from germline, CDR1 is SGHVS and CDR2 is FQNEAQ. This CDR3 contains 15 residues. CDR3 in amino acids: CASRAGTDRRYGYTF. For the CDR3, the DNA is TGTGCCAGCAGAGCGGGGACGGACAGGCGATATGGCTACACCTTC. Based on the CDR3 plus reference TRBV7-8 and TRBJ1-2, the full variable domain is GAGVSQSPRYKVAKRGQDVALRCDPISGHVSLFWYQQALGQGPEFLTYFQNEAQLDKSGLPSDRFFAERPEGSVSTLKIQRTQQEDSAVYLCASRAGTDRRYGYTFGSGTRLTVV.